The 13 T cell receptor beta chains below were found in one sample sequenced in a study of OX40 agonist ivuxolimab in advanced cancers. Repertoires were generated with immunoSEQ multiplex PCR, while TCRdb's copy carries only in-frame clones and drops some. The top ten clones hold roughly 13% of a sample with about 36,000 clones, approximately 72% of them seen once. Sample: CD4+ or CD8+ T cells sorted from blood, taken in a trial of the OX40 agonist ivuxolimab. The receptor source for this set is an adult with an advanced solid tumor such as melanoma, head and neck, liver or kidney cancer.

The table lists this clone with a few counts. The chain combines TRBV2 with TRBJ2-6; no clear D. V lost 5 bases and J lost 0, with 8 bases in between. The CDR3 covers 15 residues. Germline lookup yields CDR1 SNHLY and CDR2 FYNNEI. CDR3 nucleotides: TGTGCCAGCAGTCCACAGAGCTCTGGGGCCAACGTCCTGACTTTC. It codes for CASSPQSSGANVLTF.

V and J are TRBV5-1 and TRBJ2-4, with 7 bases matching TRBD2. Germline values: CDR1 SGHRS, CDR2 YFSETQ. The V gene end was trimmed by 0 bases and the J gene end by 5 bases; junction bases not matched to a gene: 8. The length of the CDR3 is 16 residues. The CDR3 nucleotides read TGCGCCAGCAGCTTGGTTTCTTTTGGGGGGGAAAACATTCAGTACTTC. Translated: CASSLVSFGGENIQYF. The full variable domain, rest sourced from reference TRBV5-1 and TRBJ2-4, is KAGVTQTPRYLIKTRGQQVTLSCSPISGHRSVSWYQQTPGQGLQFLFEYFSETQRNKGNFPGRFSGRQFSNSRSEMNVSTLELGDSALYLCASSLVSFGGENIQYFGAGTRLSVL.

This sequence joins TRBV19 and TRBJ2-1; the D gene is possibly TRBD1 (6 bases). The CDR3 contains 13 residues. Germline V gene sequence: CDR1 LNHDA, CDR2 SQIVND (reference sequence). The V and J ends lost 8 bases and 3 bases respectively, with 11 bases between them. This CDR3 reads CASGLGHYNEQFF. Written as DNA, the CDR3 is TGTGCCAGTGGATTGGGACACTACAATGAGCAGTTCTTC.

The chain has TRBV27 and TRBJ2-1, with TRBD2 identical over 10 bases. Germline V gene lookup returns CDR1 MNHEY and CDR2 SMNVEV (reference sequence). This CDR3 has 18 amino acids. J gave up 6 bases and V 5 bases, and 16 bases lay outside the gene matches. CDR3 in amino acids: CASSVLRRERGGLNEQFF. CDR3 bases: TGTGCCAGCAGTGTACTTAGGCGAGAGCGGGGGGGACTCAATGAGCAGTTCTTC.

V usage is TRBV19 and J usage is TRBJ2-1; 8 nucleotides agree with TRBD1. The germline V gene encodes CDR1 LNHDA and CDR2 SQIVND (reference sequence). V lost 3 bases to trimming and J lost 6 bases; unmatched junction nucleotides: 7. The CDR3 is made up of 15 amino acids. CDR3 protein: CASSIIGQGINEQFF. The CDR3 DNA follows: TGTGCCAGTAGTATTATCGGACAGGGAATCAATGAGCAGTTCTTC.

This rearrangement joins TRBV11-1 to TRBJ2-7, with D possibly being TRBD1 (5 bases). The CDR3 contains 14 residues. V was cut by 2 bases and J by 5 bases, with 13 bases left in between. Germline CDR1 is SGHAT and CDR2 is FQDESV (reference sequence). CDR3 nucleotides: TGTGCCAGCAGCTTATCCCCGGACAATGACGAGCAGTACTTC. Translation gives CASSLSPDNDEQYF.

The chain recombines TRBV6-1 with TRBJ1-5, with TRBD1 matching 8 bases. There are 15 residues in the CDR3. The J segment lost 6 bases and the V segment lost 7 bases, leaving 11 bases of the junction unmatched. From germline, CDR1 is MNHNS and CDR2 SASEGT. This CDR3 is CASIGNRGIGQPQHF. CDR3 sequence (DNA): TGTGCCAGCATCGGGAACAGGGGGATCGGTCAGCCCCAGCATTTT.

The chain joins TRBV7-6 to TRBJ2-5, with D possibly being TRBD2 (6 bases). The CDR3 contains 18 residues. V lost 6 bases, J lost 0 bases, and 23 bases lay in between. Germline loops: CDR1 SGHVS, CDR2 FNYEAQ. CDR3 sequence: CASSTPSGGRRNQETQYF. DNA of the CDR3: TGTGCCAGCAGTACCCCCTCAGGAGGGAGACGAAACCAAGAGACCCAGTACTTC.

The CDR3: CASTTGTAYEQYF. CDR3 nucleotides: TGTGCCAGCACGACCGGGACAGCCTACGAGCAGTACTTC. V is TRBV18 and J is TRBJ2-7, with 7 bases aligning to TRBD1. V trimming: 8 bases; J trimming: 2 bases; junction bases outside the gene matches: 6. Germline values: CDR1 KGHSH, CDR2 LQKENI. There are 13 residues in the CDR3.

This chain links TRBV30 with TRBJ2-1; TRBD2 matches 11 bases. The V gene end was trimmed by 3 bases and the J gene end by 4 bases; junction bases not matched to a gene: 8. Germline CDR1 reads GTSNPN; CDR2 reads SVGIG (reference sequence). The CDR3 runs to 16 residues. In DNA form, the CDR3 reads TGTGCCTGGAGGGCCCCCGGGACTAGCGGTTACAATGAGCAGTTCTTC. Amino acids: CAWRAPGTSGYNEQFF. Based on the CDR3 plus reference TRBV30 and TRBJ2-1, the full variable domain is SQTIHQWPATLVQPVGSPLSLECTVEGTSNPNLYWYRQAAGRGLQLLFYSVGIGQISSEVPQNLSASRPQDRQFILSSKKLLLSDSGFYLCAWRAPGTSGYNEQFFGPGTRLTVL.

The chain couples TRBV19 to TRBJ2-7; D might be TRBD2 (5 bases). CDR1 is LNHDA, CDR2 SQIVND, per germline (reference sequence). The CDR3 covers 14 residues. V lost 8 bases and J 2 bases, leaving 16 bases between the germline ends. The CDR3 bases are TGTGCCAGTTCCTTCAGCGGTACCACCTACGAGCAGTACTTC. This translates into CASSFSGTTYEQYF.

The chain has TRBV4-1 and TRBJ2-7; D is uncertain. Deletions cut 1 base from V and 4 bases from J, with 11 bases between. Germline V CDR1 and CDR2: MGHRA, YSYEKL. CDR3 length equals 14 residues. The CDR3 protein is CASSQGDSRYEQYF. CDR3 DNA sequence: TGCGCCAGCAGCCAAGGTGATAGCAGGTACGAGCAGTACTTC.

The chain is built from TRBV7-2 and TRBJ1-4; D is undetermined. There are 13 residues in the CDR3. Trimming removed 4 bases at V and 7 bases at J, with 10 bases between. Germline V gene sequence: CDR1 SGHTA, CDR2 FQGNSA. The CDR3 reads CASSSMTGEKLFF. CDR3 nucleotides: TGTGCCAGCAGCTCGATGACGGGTGAAAAACTGTTTTTT.